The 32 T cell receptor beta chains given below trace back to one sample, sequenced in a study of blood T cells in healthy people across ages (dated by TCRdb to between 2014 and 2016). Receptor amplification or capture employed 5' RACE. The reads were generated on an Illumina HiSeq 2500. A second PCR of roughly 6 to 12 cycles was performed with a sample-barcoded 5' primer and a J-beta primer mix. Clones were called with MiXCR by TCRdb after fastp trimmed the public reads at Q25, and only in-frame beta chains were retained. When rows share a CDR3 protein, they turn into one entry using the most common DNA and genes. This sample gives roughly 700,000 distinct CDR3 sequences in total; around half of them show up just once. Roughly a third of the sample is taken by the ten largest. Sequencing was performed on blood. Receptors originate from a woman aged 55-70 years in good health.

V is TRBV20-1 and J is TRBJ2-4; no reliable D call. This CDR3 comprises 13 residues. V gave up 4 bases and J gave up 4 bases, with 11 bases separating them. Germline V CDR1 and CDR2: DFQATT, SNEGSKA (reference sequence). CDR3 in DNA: TGCAGTGCTAAACTGATAGATAAAAACATTCAGTACTTC. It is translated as CSAKLIDKNIQYF.

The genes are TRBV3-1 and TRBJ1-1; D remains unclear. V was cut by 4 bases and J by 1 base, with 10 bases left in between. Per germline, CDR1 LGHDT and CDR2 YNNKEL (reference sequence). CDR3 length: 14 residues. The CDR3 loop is CASSPNTANTEAFF. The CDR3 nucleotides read TGTGCCAGCAGCCCAAACACGGCGAACACTGAAGCTTTCTTT.

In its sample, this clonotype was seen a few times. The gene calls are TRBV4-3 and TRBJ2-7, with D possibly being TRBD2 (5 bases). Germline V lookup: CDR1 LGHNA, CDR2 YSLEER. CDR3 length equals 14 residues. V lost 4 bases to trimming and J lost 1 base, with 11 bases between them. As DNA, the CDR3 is TGCGCCAGCAGCCCACGGGGAGAGTCCTACGAGCAGTACTTC. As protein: CASSPRGESYEQYF.

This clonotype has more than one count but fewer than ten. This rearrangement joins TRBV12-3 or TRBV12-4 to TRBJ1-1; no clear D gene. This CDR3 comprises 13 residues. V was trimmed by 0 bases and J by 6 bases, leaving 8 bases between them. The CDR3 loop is CASSLAPESEAFF. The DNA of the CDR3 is TGTGCCAGCAGTTTAGCGCCAGAGTCTGAAGCTTTCTTT.

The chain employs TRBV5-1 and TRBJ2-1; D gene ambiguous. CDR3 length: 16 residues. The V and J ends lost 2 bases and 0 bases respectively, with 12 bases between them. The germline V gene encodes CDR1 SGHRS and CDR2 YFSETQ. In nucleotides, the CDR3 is TGCGCCAGCAGCTTTAAAGCAGCTCGCTCCTACAATGAGCAGTTCTTC. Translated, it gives CASSFKAARSYNEQFF.

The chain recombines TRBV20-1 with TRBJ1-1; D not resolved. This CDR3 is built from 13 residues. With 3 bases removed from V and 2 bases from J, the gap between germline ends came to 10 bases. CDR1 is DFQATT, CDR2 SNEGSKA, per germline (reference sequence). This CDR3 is CSASGPGNTEAFF. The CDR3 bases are TGCAGTGCTAGTGGTCCGGGAAACACTGAAGCTTTCTTT.

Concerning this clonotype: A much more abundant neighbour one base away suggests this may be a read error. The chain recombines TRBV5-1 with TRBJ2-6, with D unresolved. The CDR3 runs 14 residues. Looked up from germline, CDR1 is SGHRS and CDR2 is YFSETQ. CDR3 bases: TGCGCCAGCAGCTCGGGCTCTGGGACCAACGTCCTGACTTTC. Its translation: CASSSGSGTNVLTF.

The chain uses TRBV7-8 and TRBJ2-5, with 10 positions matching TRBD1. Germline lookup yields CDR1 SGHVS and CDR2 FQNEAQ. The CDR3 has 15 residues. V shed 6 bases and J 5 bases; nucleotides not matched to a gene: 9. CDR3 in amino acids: CASSFKGQGSETQYF. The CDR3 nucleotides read TGTGCCAGCAGTTTCAAGGGACAGGGGAGCGAGACCCAGTACTTC.

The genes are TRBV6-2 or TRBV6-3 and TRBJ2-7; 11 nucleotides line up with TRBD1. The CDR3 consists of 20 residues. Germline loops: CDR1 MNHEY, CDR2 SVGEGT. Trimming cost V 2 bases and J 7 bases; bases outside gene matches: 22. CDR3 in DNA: TGTGCCAGCAGTTACACCCGGGACAGGGGGTTTAAGGGCTCCTACAATGAGCAGTACTTC. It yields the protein CASSYTRDRGFKGSYNEQYF.

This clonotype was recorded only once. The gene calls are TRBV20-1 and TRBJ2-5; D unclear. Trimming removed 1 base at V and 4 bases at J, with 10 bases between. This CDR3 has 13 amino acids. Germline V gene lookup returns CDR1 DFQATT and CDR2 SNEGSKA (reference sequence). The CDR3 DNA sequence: TGCAGTGCTAGAGTTCAGGTGCGAGAGACCCAGTACTTC. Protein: CSARVQVRETQYF.

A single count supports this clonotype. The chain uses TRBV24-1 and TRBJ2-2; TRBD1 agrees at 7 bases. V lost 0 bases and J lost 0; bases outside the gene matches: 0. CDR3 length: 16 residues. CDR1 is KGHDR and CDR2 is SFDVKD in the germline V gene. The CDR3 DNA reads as TGTGCCACCAGTGATTTGGGACAGGCGAACACCGGGGAGCTGTTTTTT. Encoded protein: CATSDLGQANTGELFF.

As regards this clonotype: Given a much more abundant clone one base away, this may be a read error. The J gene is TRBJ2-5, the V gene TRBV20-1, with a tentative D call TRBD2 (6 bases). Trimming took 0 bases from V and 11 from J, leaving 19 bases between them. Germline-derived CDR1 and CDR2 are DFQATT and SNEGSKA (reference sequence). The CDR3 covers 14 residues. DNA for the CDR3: TGCAGTGCTAGAGATCCTCTAGCGAGAAATGAGCAGTACTTC. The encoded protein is CSARDPLARNEQYF.

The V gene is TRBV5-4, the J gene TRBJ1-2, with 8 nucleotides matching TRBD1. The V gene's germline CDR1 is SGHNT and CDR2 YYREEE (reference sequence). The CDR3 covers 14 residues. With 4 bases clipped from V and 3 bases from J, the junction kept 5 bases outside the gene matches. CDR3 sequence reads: CASSLPTGDYGYTF. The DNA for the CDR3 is TGTGCCAGCAGCCTTCCGACAGGGGACTATGGCTACACCTTC.

The CDR3 DNA reads as TGCAGTGCTAGACGACAAGGGGATACGCAGTATTTT. It encodes CSARRQGDTQYF. This sequence joins TRBV20-1 and TRBJ2-3; D remains unclear. Trimming left V 2 bases short and J 6 bases short, with 9 bases between. Germline CDR1 reads DFQATT; CDR2 reads SNEGSKA (reference sequence). The CDR3 runs to 12 residues.

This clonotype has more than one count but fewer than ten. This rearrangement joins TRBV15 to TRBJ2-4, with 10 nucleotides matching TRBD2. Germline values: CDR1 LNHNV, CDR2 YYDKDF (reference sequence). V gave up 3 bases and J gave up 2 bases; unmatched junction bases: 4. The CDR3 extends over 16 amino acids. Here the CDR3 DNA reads TGTGCCACCAGCAGTGGACTAGCGGTGCCCAAAAACATTCAGTACTTC. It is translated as CATSSGLAVPKNIQYF.

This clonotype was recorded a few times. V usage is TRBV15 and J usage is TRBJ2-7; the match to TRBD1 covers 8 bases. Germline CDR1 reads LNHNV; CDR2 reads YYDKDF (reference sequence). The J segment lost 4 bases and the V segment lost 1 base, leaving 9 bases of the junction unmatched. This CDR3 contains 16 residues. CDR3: CATSRATGTGSYEQYF. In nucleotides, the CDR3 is TGTGCCACCAGCAGAGCTACCGGGACAGGTTCTTACGAGCAGTACTTC.

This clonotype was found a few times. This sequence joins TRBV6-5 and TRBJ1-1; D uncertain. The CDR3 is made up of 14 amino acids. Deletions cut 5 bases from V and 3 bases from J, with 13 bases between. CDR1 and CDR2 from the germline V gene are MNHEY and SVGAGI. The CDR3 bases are TGTGCCAGCAGTCGCGGAGGGAGAGACACTGAAGCTTTCTTT. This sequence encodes CASSRGGRDTEAFF.

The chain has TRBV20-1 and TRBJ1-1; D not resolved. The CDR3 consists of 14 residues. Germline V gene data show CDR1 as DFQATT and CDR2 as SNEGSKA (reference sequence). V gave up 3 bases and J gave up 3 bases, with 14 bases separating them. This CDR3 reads CSASSPDRDTEAFF. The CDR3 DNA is TGCAGTGCTAGTTCGCCCGACCGGGACACTGAAGCTTTCTTT.

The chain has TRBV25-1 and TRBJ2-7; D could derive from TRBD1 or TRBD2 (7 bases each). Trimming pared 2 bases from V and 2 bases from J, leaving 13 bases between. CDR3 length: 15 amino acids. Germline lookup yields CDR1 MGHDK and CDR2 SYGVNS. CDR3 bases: TGTGCCAGCAGTGAAAACAGGGGAGGGGCCTACGAGCAGTACTTC. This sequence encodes CASSENRGGAYEQYF.

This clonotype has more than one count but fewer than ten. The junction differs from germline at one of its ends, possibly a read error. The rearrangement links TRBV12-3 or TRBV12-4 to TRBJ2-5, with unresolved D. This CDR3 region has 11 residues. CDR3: CASSLAGTQYF. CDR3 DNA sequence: TGTGCCAGCAGCTTAGCAGGGACCCAGTACTTC.

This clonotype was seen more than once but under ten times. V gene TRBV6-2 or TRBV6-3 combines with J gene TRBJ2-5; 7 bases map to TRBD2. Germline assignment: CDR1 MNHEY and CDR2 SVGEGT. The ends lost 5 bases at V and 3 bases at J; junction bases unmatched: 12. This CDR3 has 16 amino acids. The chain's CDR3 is CASSLPHLAAEETQYF. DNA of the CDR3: TGTGCCAGCAGTCTCCCCCACCTAGCGGCGGAAGAGACCCAGTACTTC.

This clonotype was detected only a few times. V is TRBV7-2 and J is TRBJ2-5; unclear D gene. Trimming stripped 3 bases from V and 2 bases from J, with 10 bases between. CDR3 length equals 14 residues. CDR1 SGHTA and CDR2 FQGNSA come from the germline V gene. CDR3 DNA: TGTGCCAGCAGCTTGGTTTCGAGTCAAGAGACCCAGTACTTC. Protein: CASSLVSSQETQYF.

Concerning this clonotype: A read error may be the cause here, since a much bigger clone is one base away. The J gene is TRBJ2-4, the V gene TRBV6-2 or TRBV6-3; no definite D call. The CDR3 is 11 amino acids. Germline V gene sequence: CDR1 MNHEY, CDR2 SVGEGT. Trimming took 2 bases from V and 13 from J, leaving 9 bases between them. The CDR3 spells CASSYAYGQYF. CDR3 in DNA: TGTGCCAGCAGTTACGCCTACGGGCAGTACTTC.

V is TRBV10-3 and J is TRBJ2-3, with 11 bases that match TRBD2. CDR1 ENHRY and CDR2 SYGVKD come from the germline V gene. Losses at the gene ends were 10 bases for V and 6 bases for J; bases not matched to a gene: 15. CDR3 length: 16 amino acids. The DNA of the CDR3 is TGTGCCACCAATCCTTTAACTAGCGGGAGCGGGGATACGCAGTATTTT. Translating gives CATNPLTSGSGDTQYF.

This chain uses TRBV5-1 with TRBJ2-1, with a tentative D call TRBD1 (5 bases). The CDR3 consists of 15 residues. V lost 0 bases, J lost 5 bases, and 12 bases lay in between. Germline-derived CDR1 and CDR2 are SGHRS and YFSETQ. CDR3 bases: TGCGCCAGCAGCTTGGTCCCGGACACCCACAATGAGCAGTTCTTC. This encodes CASSLVPDTHNEQFF.

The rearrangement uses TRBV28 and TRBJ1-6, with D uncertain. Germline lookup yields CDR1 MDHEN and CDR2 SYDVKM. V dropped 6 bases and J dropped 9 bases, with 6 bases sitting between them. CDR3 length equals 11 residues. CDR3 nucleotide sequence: TGTGCCAGCAGCATACTTTCACCCCTCCACTTT. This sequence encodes CASSILSPLHF.

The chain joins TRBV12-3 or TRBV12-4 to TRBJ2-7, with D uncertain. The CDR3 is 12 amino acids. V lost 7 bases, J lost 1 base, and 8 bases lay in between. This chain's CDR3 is CASKSRSYEQYF. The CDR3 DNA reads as TGTGCCAGCAAGAGTCGATCCTACGAGCAGTACTTC.

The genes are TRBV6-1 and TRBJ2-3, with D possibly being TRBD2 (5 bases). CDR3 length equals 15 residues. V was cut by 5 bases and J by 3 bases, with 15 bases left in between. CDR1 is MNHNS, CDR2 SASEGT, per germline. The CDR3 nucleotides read TGTGCCAGCAGTCCGAACGGGGTTCGGACAGATACGCAGTATTTT. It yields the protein CASSPNGVRTDTQYF.

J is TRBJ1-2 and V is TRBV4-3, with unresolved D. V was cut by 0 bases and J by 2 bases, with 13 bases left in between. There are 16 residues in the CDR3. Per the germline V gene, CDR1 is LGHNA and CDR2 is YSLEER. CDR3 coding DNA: TGCGCCAGCAGCCAAGATGTCAACAATATCAACTATGGCTACACCTTC. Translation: CASSQDVNNINYGYTF.

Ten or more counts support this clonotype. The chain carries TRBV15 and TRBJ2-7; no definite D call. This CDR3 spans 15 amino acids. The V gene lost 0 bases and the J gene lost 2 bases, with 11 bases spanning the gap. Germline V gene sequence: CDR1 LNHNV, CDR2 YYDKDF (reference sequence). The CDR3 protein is CATSRDRHGAYEQYF. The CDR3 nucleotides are TGTGCCACCAGCAGAGATCGTCACGGAGCCTACGAGCAGTACTTC. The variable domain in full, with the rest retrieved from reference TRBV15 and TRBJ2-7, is DAMVIQNPRYQVTQFGKPVTLSCSQTLNHNVMYWYQQKSSQAPKLLFHYYDKDFNNEADTPDNFQSRRPNTSFCFLDIRSPGLGDTAMYLCATSRDRHGAYEQYFGPGTRLTVT.

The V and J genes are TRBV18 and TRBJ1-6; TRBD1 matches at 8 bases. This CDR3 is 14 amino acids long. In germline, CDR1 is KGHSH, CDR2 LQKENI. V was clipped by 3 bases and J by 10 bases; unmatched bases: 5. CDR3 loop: CASSPGQVNSPLHF. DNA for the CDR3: TGTGCCAGCTCACCGGGACAGGTCAACTCACCCCTCCACTTT.

As DNA, the CDR3 is TGCGCCAGCAGCTTAATAGCGGGAGCGGGGAATGAGCAGTTCTTC. It is translated as CASSLIAGAGNEQFF. The chain has TRBV5-1 and TRBJ2-1; 9 positions agree with TRBD2. Germline V gene lookup returns CDR1 SGHRS and CDR2 YFSETQ. The CDR3 length is 15 residues. Trimming cost V 2 bases and J 7 bases; bases outside gene matches: 7.